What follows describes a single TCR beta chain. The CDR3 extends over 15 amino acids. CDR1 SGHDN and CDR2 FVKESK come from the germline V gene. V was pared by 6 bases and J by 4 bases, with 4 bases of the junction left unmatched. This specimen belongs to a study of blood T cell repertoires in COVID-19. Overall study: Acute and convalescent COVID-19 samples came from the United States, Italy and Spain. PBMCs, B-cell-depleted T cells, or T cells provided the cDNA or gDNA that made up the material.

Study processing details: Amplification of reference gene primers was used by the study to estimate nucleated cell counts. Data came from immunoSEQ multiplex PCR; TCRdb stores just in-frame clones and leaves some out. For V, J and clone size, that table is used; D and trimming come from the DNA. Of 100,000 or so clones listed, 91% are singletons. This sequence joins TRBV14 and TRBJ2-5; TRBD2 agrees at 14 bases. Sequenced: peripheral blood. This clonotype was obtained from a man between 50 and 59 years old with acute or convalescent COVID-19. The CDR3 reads CASSLTSGGAETQYF. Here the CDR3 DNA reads TGTGCCAGCAGTCTGACTAGCGGGGGGGCAGAGACCCAGTACTTC.